These 29 T cell receptor beta chains were all obtained from the same sample, sequenced in a study of blood T cell repertoires in COVID-19. Profiled with immunoSEQ multiplex PCR; TCRdb holds only in-frame clones, not every one. This table holds 200,000 to 250,000 clones, around 84% found once. Specimen: peripheral blood. The source is a woman older than 75 with COVID-19, enrolled during active disease.

The chain carries TRBV6-6 and TRBJ2-5; possible D gene TRBD1, 6 bases. CDR1 MNHNY and CDR2 SVGAGI come from the germline V gene (reference sequence). The V end was cut by 6 bases, the J end by 3 bases, with 14 bases between. CDR3 length equals 14 residues. The CDR3 is CASRVDRMKETQYF. The CDR3 DNA reads TGTGCCAGCAGAGTAGACAGGATGAAAGAGACCCAGTACTTC.

The rearrangement joins TRBV10-3 to TRBJ2-2; D call uncertain. Germline lookup yields CDR1 ENHRY and CDR2 SYGVKD. The ends were cut back, 0 bases at V and 2 bases at J, with 7 bases in the middle. There are 15 residues in the CDR3. CDR3 in amino acids: CAISESRQNTGELFF. DNA for the CDR3: TGTGCCATCAGTGAGTCGAGGCAAAACACCGGGGAGCTGTTTTTT.

This chain connects TRBV9 to TRBJ1-3; D is ambiguous. The CDR3 length is 12 residues. Looked up from germline, CDR1 is SGDLS and CDR2 is YYNGEE. Trimming took 4 bases from V and 0 from J, leaving 2 bases between them. The chain's CDR3 is CASSHSGNTIYF. The CDR3 nucleotides read TGTGCCAGCAGCCACTCTGGAAACACCATATATTTT.

The sample holds a few counts of this clone. The rearrangement links TRBV5-1 to TRBJ1-3, with D perhaps TRBD1 (6 bases). V dropped 3 bases and J dropped 4 bases, with 14 bases sitting between them. Germline V gene sequence: CDR1 SGHRS, CDR2 YFSETQ. The CDR3 has 15 amino acids. CDR3 sequence reads: CASSSTGLEGNTIYF. DNA of the CDR3: TGCGCCAGCAGCTCTACAGGGCTGGAGGGAAACACCATATATTTT. Together with reference TRBV5-1 and TRBJ1-3, the CDR3 gives the full variable domain: KAGVTQTPRYLIKTRGQQVTLSCSPISGHRSVSWYQQTPGQGLQFLFEYFSETQRNKGNFPGRFSGRQFSNSRSEMNVSTLELGDSALYLCASSSTGLEGNTIYFGEGSWLTVV.

V is TRBV28 and J is TRBJ1-5, with D hard to call. Germline lookup yields CDR1 MDHEN and CDR2 SYDVKM. V was shortened by 6 bases and J by 5 bases, with 5 bases between the two germline ends. The CDR3 extends over 11 amino acids. The CDR3 reads CASRSDQPQHF. The CDR3 DNA is TGTGCCAGCAGATCGGATCAGCCCCAGCATTTT.

The chain carries TRBV7-2 and TRBJ2-7; perhaps TRBD1 as D (6 bases). Germline V lookup: CDR1 SGHTA, CDR2 FQGNSA. The CDR3 consists of 13 residues. V was trimmed by 8 bases and J by 3 bases, leaving 14 bases between them. The CDR3 DNA reads TGTGCCAGCGGGGTGACAGGAAGCTACGAGCAGTACTTC. It codes for CASGVTGSYEQYF.

The chain is built from TRBV5-1 and TRBJ2-3; maybe TRBD2 (6 bases). The CDR3 is made up of 14 amino acids. The germline V gene has CDR1 SGHRS and CDR2 YFSETQ. Deletions cut 2 bases from V and 3 bases from J, with 10 bases between. This chain's CDR3 is CASSLGGETDTQYF. CDR3 in DNA: TGCGCCAGCAGCTTAGGAGGGGAAACAGATACGCAGTATTTT. Filled out from reference TRBV5-1 and TRBJ2-3, the complete variable domain reads KAGVTQTPRYLIKTRGQQVTLSCSPISGHRSVSWYQQTPGQGLQFLFEYFSETQRNKGNFPGRFSGRQFSNSRSEMNVSTLELGDSALYLCASSLGGETDTQYFGPGTRLTVL.

The chain couples TRBV7-9 to TRBJ1-5, with 7 bases fitting TRBD1. Per the germline V gene, CDR1 is SEHNR and CDR2 is FQNEAQ (reference sequence). With V trimmed by 4 bases and J by 11 bases, 17 bases remained unmatched. The CDR3 sequence is 16 residues long. DNA of the CDR3: TGTGCCAGCAGCTCTTCCGGACAGGCTCACACGAGCGCCCAGCATTTT. Its translation: CASSSSGQAHTSAQHF.

This clone has only a few counts. The rearrangement links TRBV7-9 to TRBJ1-5; D is unresolved. CDR3 length equals 12 residues. Looked up from germline, CDR1 is SEHNR and CDR2 is FQNEAQ (reference sequence). The V and J ends lost 4 bases and 5 bases respectively, with 6 bases between them. The CDR3 loop reads CASSSGDQPQHF. The CDR3 nucleotides are TGTGCCAGCAGCTCCGGGGATCAGCCCCAGCATTTT.

Here the CDR3 reads CASRREAGNTIYF. DNA of the CDR3: TGCGCCAGCAGAAGAGAGGCTGGAAACACCATATATTTT. The V and J genes are TRBV10-2 and TRBJ1-3, with no clear D. Looked up from germline, CDR1 is WSHSY and CDR2 is SAAADI. V gave up 6 bases and J gave up 2 bases, with 8 bases separating them. There are 13 residues in the CDR3.

This chain joins TRBV7-2 and TRBJ1-2; 11 bases line up with TRBD1. V dropped 5 bases and J dropped 6; count of bases not matched to a gene: 5. The CDR3 is 14 amino acids. Germline values: CDR1 SGHTA, CDR2 FQGNSA. The CDR3 loop is CASSPRTGGHGYTF. The CDR3 DNA sequence: TGTGCCAGCAGCCCGCGGACAGGGGGCCATGGCTACACCTTC.

This chain connects TRBV2 to TRBJ2-7, with TRBD1 identical over 9 bases. The germline CDR1 and CDR2 sequences are SNHLY and FYNNEI. The CDR3 has 13 amino acids. V trimming: 5 bases; J trimming: 3 bases; junction bases outside the gene matches: 2. CDR3 protein: CASSRQGGYEQYV. The CDR3 DNA sequence: TGTGCCAGCAGTCGACAGGGGGGCTACGAGCAGTACGTC.

The J gene is TRBJ1-6, the V gene TRBV19, with TRBD1 identical over 7 bases. Germline CDR1 and CDR2: LNHDA and SQIVND (reference sequence). Trimming took 6 bases from V and 9 from J; bases not matched to a gene: 11. The CDR3 is made up of 15 amino acids. This CDR3 is CASREGAQPLSPLHF. In nucleotides, the CDR3 is TGTGCCAGTAGAGAGGGGGCGCAGCCGCTTTCACCCCTCCACTTT.

DNA for the CDR3: TGTGCCAGCAGCCCGGACACCGCCACAGATACGCAGTATTTT. Residues: CASSPDTATDTQYF. The chain joins TRBV5-4 to TRBJ2-3, with D possibly TRBD1 on 5 matching bases. CDR1 is SGHNT and CDR2 is YYREEE in the germline V gene (reference sequence). The CDR3 covers 14 residues. Trimming left V 4 bases short and J 2 bases short, with 11 bases between.

The chain has TRBV5-5 and TRBJ2-1; 13 bases are a match to TRBD2. The CDR3 is 15 amino acids. Trimming cost V 4 bases and J 4 bases; bases outside gene matches: 2. Germline CDR1 reads SGHKS; CDR2 reads YYEKEE (reference sequence). Here the CDR3 DNA reads TGTGCCAGCAGCGCGACTAGCGGGGGGTACAATGAGCAGTTCTTC. Encoded protein: CASSATSGGYNEQFF.

This chain connects TRBV19 to TRBJ1-3; D is unclear. V was trimmed by 3 bases and J by 2 bases, leaving 11 bases between them. This CDR3 is 15 amino acids long. Germline V gene data show CDR1 as LNHDA and CDR2 as SQIVND (reference sequence). The CDR3 DNA sequence: TGTGCCAGTAGTATGTGGGCAATGACTGGAAACACCATATATTTT. Translating it yields CASSMWAMTGNTIYF.

The rearrangement links TRBV18 to TRBJ1-2, with D perhaps matching TRBD1 (5 bases). V was cut by 2 bases and J by 4 bases, with 17 bases left in between. This CDR3 spans 16 amino acids. CDR1 KGHSH and CDR2 LQKENI come from the germline V gene. The CDR3, as DNA: TGTGCCAGCTCACCAACAGGCCAGGGCGGCACCTATGGCTACACCTTC. Its translation: CASSPTGQGGTYGYTF.

V usage is TRBV24-1 and J usage is TRBJ1-2; TRBD1 is a possible D gene (6 bases). The CDR3 is 13 amino acids. V lost 7 bases to trimming and J lost 8 bases, with 16 bases between them. The germline V gene has CDR1 KGHDR and CDR2 SFDVKD. The CDR3 DNA follows: TGTGCCACCAGCCAAACCGCACAGGGCGGCTACACCTTC. It yields the protein CATSQTAQGGYTF.

This clone came up once. The chain combines TRBV6-5 with TRBJ1-4, with D perhaps matching TRBD1 (5 bases). Germline lookup yields CDR1 MNHEY and CDR2 SVGAGI. The CDR3 spans 14 residues. Trimming took off 6 bases at V and 3 bases at J, with 11 bases between the two ends. This CDR3 is CASSGHQANEKLFF. CDR3 bases: TGTGCCAGCAGCGGACATCAAGCTAATGAAAAACTGTTTTTT.

The V call is TRBV7-2, the J call TRBJ1-4; D is possibly TRBD1 (5 bases). The CDR3 consists of 18 residues. V was clipped by 0 bases and J by 0 bases, with 14 bases between them. CDR1 and CDR2 (germline): SGHTA, FQGNSA. CDR3 sequence: CASSLARASGATNEKLFF. The DNA for the CDR3 is TGTGCCAGCAGCTTAGCGCGGGCTTCGGGGGCAACTAATGAAAAACTGTTTTTT.

This chain joins TRBV12-3 or TRBV12-4 and TRBJ1-5, with D perhaps matching TRBD1 (5 bases). V was clipped by 3 bases and J by 14 bases, with 17 bases between them. The CDR3 has 13 residues. This chain's CDR3 is CASSLSSPGGKHF. CDR3 nucleotides: TGTGCCAGCAGTTTGTCCAGCCCGGGGGGGAAGCATTTT.

As for this clone: The identical CDR3 is also encoded by other nucleotide sequences in the sample. The chain couples TRBV3-1 (or the pseudogene TRBV3-2) to TRBJ1-5; 8 positions agree with TRBD1. The CDR3 runs to 13 residues. From germline, CDR1 is LGHDT and CDR2 YNNKEL (reference sequence). V gave up 6 bases and J gave up 5 bases; unmatched junction bases: 3. The CDR3 sequence is CASSPGQDQPQHF. The CDR3, as DNA: TGTGCCAGCAGTCCGGGACAGGATCAGCCCCAGCATTTT.

The J gene is TRBJ1-5, the V gene TRBV5-8; tentatively, D is TRBD1 (5 bases). Germline loops: CDR1 SGHTS, CDR2 YDEGEE. The CDR3 covers 16 residues. V lost 1 base to trimming and J lost 5 bases, with 16 bases between them. This chain's CDR3 is CASSLLVSGGYQPQHF. CDR3 in DNA: TGTGCCAGCAGCTTGCTGGTATCGGGGGGATATCAGCCCCAGCATTTT.

The chain has TRBV19 and TRBJ2-1, with 7 bases aligning to TRBD2. The junction had 12 bases not matched to a gene; V was cut back by 7 bases and J by 0 bases. CDR3 length: 17 residues. Per germline, CDR1 LNHDA and CDR2 SQIVND (reference sequence). CDR3 coding DNA: TGTGCCAGTACCCAGGTTAGCGGGTCTAGCTCCTACAATGAGCAGTTCTTC. Translation: CASTQVSGSSSYNEQFF.

The chain links TRBV30 to TRBJ1-2, with 9 bases identical to TRBD1. V trimming: 6 bases; J trimming: 2 bases; junction bases outside the gene matches: 7. Per the germline V gene, CDR1 is GTSNPN and CDR2 is SVGIG (reference sequence). The CDR3 length is 14 residues. Here the CDR3 reads CACRDRDPNYGYTF. The CDR3 bases are TGTGCCTGCCGGGACAGGGACCCAAACTATGGCTACACCTTC.

This clone has only one observation. DNA of the CDR3: TGTGCCAGCAGCCAAGGAAAGGGCGGACAGGGGAGTTTTTTT. Translation: CASSQGKGGQGSFF. The chain couples TRBV3-1 (or the pseudogene TRBV3-2) to TRBJ1-4, with 9 bases lining up with TRBD1. V lost 1 base and J lost 17; bases outside the gene matches: 11. Germline V gene sequence: CDR1 LGHDT, CDR2 YNNKEL (reference sequence). The CDR3 runs 14 residues.

The chain uses TRBV4-1 and TRBJ1-3; TRBD1 agrees at 7 bases. J lost 0 bases, V lost 4 bases, and 6 bases had no gene match. Germline V gene sequence: CDR1 MGHRA, CDR2 YSYEKL. This CDR3 is built from 16 residues. The CDR3 DNA follows: TGCGCCAGCAGCCGTAATACAGGGGACTCTGGAAACACCATATATTTT. It specifies CASSRNTGDSGNTIYF.

Turning to this clone: This same CDR3 is encoded by further DNA sequences in the sample. The V and J genes are TRBV11-3 and TRBJ1-1, with TRBD1 identical over 7 bases. Germline V gives CDR1 SGHNT, CDR2 YENEEA. V trimming: 9 bases; J trimming: 7 bases; junction bases outside the gene matches: 17. The CDR3 has 15 residues. CDR3: CASSQPTRQGLEAFF. The CDR3 nucleotides read TGTGCCAGTAGCCAACCAACGAGACAGGGCCTTGAAGCTTTCTTT.

The chain couples TRBV20-1 to TRBJ1-2; no firm D call. This CDR3 is 12 amino acids long. Trimming stripped 3 bases from V and 3 bases from J, with 8 bases between. CDR1 and CDR2 from the germline V gene are DFQATT and SNEGSKA (reference sequence). Here the CDR3 reads CSASRGDYGYTF. For the CDR3, the DNA is TGCAGTGCTAGTCGGGGTGACTATGGCTACACCTTC.